Listed here is a single T cell receptor (beta chain). The antigen it binds to is not known. Per-base qualities were not stored, and no clone one base away is much larger. To estimate absolute template abundance from read counts, synthetic TCR analog templates were spiked into each PCR. TCRbeta CDR3 regions were amplified from genomic DNA with bias-controlled V and J gene primers using the immunoSEQ assay. Sequencing of rearranged TCRbeta segments was done at approximately 20X coverage. As for the authors' bioinformatics: Clustering was used to correct sequencing errors, and CDR3s were annotated against IMGT so that V, D and J genes could be assigned. Downstream analyses used only productive TCRbeta rearrangements and left out out-of-frame or stop-codon sequences. To compute clonality, Shannon entropy was normalized by the log of the number of unique productive sequences and then subtracted from one. Fisher's exact test with Benjamini-Hochberg correction, at a threshold of adjusted p below 0.01, was used to find clones that differed between time points or between blood and tumor. TCRdb holds this immuneACCESS table with in-frame rearrangements only. Some clones are missing; in checked studies, unresolved V genes explain under half, and the rest has no known cause. That table supplies the V and J calls and clone size; D and trimming were determined from the DNA. The sample contains tens of thousands of clones, approximately 80% of them found a single time. The top ten clonotypes cover 3.5% of the sample.

The data belong to a study of PD-L1 blockade in urothelial cancer (dated by TCRdb to about 2017). For the wider study: All patients started therapy in about 2014 and received atezolizumab 1,200 mg intravenously every 3 weeks. About 90% of the roughly 29 patients were identified as males with urothelial cancer of bladder origin, and a prior smoking history was reported by 18 of 29 patients. Patients had an ECOG performance status of 0 or 1 and had received between 0 and 3 prior chemotherapy regimens. Blood samples were analyzed 3 weeks after the start of treatment (second dose) and 6 weeks after the start of treatment. Blood samples gave median yields of approximately 130,000 T cells and some 84,000 unique TCRs, along with a median clonality of approximately 0.08. The study, an exploratory multi-omic analysis, examined somatic, immune and clinical correlates of response to PD-L1 blockade with atezolizumab in urothelial cancer. TCR sequencing covered pretreatment tumor samples and matched, serially collected peripheral blood taken before and after atezolizumab treatment. Durable clinical benefit was defined as progression-free survival longer than 6 months, and TCR features were also tested against progression-free and overall survival. In the same patients, pretreatment tumors underwent whole exome sequencing and RNA sequencing in addition to TCR sequencing. Durable clinical benefit was achieved by nine patients and was not achieved by 20 patients. Some 30 patients had pretreatment blood TCR-seq, roughly 24 had at least one posttreatment blood collection, and roughly 24 had tumor TCR-seq.

Deletion took 0 bases off V and 3 bases off J, with a span of 9 bases between the germline ends. Via the germline V gene, CDR1 is SGHRS and CDR2 YFSETQ. The cysteine opens and the phenylalanine closes a CDR3 of 14 amino acids. Only the CDR3 region is kept as DNA, spanning 42 bases read in frame from base 1. What the work shows at the level of the full study, not this receptor alone: Patients with durable benefit showed greater expansion of tumor-associated TCR clones in peripheral blood 3 weeks after starting treatment (n = 22, p = 0.022). Small sample size (n ≈ 30) and many exploratory analyses mean the results are intended to be hypothesis-generating. Improved progression-free and overall survival was found to be associated with pretreatment peripheral blood TCR clonality below the median.

A total of roughly 31 patients with locally advanced or metastatic urothelial carcinoma, treated at Memorial Sloan Kettering on a trial protocol, made up the cohort. Peripheral blood mononuclear cells were collected pretreatment and during treatment, at between 1 and 8 total time points per patient. The Qiagen DNeasy Blood extraction kit was used to purify genomic DNA from total PBMCs and from tumor samples. PBMCs were collected pretreatment and during treatment and were isolated and stored as previously described. This clonotype was obtained from a man aged 65 to 79 with urothelial cancer. In this chain, TRBV5-1 is recombined with TRBJ2-5, with TRBD1 tentatively as D gene (6 bases match). Source: PBMCs, taken around atezolizumab (anti-PD-L1) treatment. The nucleotide sequence reads as follows: TGCGCCAGCAGCTTGGGGCAGGGGAAAGAGACCCAGTACTTC. It encodes CASSLGQGKETQYF.